These 12 T cell receptor beta chains originate from one sample sequenced in a study of blood T cell repertoires in COVID-19. Clones were sequenced by immunoSEQ multiplex PCR, and TCRdb holds only the in-frame ones, with some missing. The table records fewer than 250,000 clones, about nine tenths of them present only once. The sequenced sample was PBMCs or T cells enriched from blood (not recorded which). These receptors all come from a woman in her twenties or thirties with acute COVID-19.

The chain couples TRBV4-3 to TRBJ1-5, with 7 bases lining up with TRBD1. The ends lost 1 base at V and 9 bases at J; junction bases unmatched: 6. Germline assignment: CDR1 LGHNA and CDR2 YSLEER. The CDR3 is 14 residues long. For the CDR3, the DNA is TGCGCCAGCAGCCAAGTGACAGGGCCGGGGCCCCAGCATTTT. Translating gives CASSQVTGPGPQHF.

This sequence joins TRBV6-5 and TRBJ1-1; tentative D call: TRBD1 (6 bases). The V gene lost 0 bases and the J gene lost 4 bases, with 12 bases spanning the gap. The germline V gene encodes CDR1 MNHEY and CDR2 SVGAGI. The CDR3 has 15 amino acids. The CDR3 is CASSYSLTGGTEAFF. For the CDR3, the DNA is TGTGCCAGCAGTTACTCCCTGACAGGCGGCACTGAAGCTTTCTTT.

The rearrangement uses TRBV29-1 and TRBJ1-1, with a possible D match to TRBD1 (6 bases). The CDR3 is 14 residues long. V dropped 4 bases and J dropped 4 bases, with 16 bases sitting between them. Per the germline V gene, CDR1 is SQVTM and CDR2 is ANQGSEA. The CDR3 spells CSVGAGGLATEAFF. DNA for the CDR3: TGCAGCGTTGGGGCGGGGGGCTTAGCCACTGAAGCTTTCTTT.

The rearrangement links TRBV6-5 to TRBJ1-2; D is unresolved. The CDR3 totals 12 residues. Trimming removed 6 bases at V and 6 bases at J, with 11 bases between. The V gene's germline CDR1 is MNHEY and CDR2 SVGAGI. The CDR3 region is CASSEVANGYTF. The CDR3 DNA follows: TGTGCCAGCAGCGAGGTCGCCAATGGCTACACCTTC.

The sample holds one count of this clone. CDR3 bases: TGTGCCAGCAGCTTAGGCAGGGAGCAGTACTTC. Translation: CASSLGREQYF. This rearrangement joins TRBV7-2 to TRBJ2-7, with D unresolved. Looked up from germline, CDR1 is SGHTA and CDR2 is FQGNSA. This CDR3 has 11 amino acids. V lost 1 base to trimming and J lost 7 bases, with 5 bases between them.

This chain joins TRBV6-5 and TRBJ2-7, with a weak D call TRBD1 (5 bases). Trimming stripped 0 bases from V and 2 bases from J, with 8 bases between. Looked up from germline, CDR1 is MNHEY and CDR2 is SVGAGI. The CDR3 loop spans 14 amino acids. CDR3 residues: CASSYSDSTYEQYF. As DNA, the CDR3 is TGTGCCAGCAGTTACTCTGACAGCACCTACGAGCAGTACTTC.

The V gene is TRBV5-4, the J gene TRBJ1-3; 7 bases agree with TRBD1. The CDR3 spans 14 residues. Trimming cost V 2 bases and J 7 bases; bases outside gene matches: 6. CDR1 is SGHNT, CDR2 YYREEE, per germline (reference sequence). CDR3 bases: TGTGCCAGCAGCTTTACAGGGGAGAGGAACACCATATATTTT. It is translated as CASSFTGERNTIYF.

This rearrangement joins TRBV9 to TRBJ1-2; 9 positions agree with TRBD1. V gave up 2 bases and J gave up 4 bases; unmatched junction bases: 3. This CDR3 is 14 amino acids long. In germline, CDR1 is SGDLS, CDR2 YYNGEE. DNA for the CDR3: TGTGCCAGCAGCGTGGGACAGGGAGGCTATGGCTACACCTTC. Protein sequence: CASSVGQGGYGYTF. Combining the CDR3 with reference TRBV9 and TRBJ1-2 gives the whole variable domain DSGVTQTPKHLITATGQRVTLRCSPRSGDLSVYWYQQSLDQGLQFLIQYYNGEERAKGNILERFSAQQFPDLHSELNLSSLELGDSALYFCASSVGQGGYGYTFGSGTRLTVV.

As concerns this clone: Germline and junction disagree at one end, which may indicate a read error. The CDR3 protein is CASSMASDEQYF. The CDR3 nucleotides are TGTGCCAGCAGTATGGCCTCCGACGAGCAGTACTTC. V and J are TRBV25-1 and TRBJ2-7; no definite D call. The V gene's germline CDR1 is MGHDK and CDR2 SYGVNS. The CDR3 length is 12 residues.

The rearrangement uses TRBV7-6 and TRBJ1-2; 9 bases agree with TRBD1. Germline CDR1 reads SGHVS; CDR2 reads FNYEAQ. Trimming took 4 bases from V and 8 from J; bases not matched to a gene: 8. The length of the CDR3 is 14 residues. CDR3 nucleotide sequence: TGTGCCAGCAGCTCCGTCACAGGGGGCGACGGCTACACCTTC. It is translated as CASSSVTGGDGYTF.

J is TRBJ1-2 and V is TRBV10-3; possibly TRBD1 for D (6 bases). The CDR3 covers 15 residues. Trimming took off 3 bases at V and 0 bases at J, with 11 bases between the two ends. Germline CDR1 reads ENHRY; CDR2 reads SYGVKD. The CDR3 here is CAISDGRGTNYGYTF. DNA for the CDR3: TGTGCCATCAGTGATGGCAGGGGTACTAACTATGGCTACACCTTC.

The count of this clone is one. V is TRBV5-8 and J is TRBJ2-5; 7 nucleotides match TRBD2. There are 11 residues in the CDR3. Germline values: CDR1 SGHTS, CDR2 YDEGEE. The ends lost 3 bases at V and 7 bases at J; junction bases unmatched: 0. CDR3 DNA: TGTGCCAGCAGCTGGGAGGGGACCCAGTACTTC. Residues: CASSWEGTQYF.